This entry concerns a single TCR beta chain. The antigen is undetermined. Measured with immunoSEQ multiplex PCR; TCRdb has only the in-frame clones, and not every one. The sample includes tens of thousands of clones, over 70% of them seen just once. The time point here: week 23, last vaccination. In the vaccine, a single dose held 300 ug of the mutant IDH1 20-mer peptide, along with topical imiquimod. These data originate in a study of a mutant IDH1 vaccine in newly diagnosed glioma. Across the whole study: The vaccination schedule gave patients eight doses in weeks 1, 3, 5, 7, 11, 15, 19 and 23. First vaccine doses came 4-6 weeks after radiotherapy alone, or with temozolomide cycles. The earlier regimen, radiotherapy, temozolomide, or both, was most often both. Study results and caveats: Researchers report vaccine-induced immune responses in roughly 94% of patients.

The CDR3 runs to 14 residues. Germline V gene data show CDR1 as LGHNA and CDR2 as YSLEER. V was trimmed by 1 base and J by 4 bases, leaving 9 bases between them. Here the sequenced sample was PBMCs, taken from a glioma patient whose treatment included an IDH1 peptide vaccine. The chain couples TRBV4-3 to TRBJ2-3; the D is unclear. This receptor was identified in a woman between 35 and 50 years old with glioma. Some clones in this sample may be carry-over from other donors' samples. The chain's CDR3 is CASSQVNRPDTQYF. In DNA form, the CDR3 reads TGCGCCAGCAGCCAAGTTAATCGGCCAGATACGCAGTATTTT.